This TCR beta chain originates from a study of blood T cell repertoires in COVID-19. Libraries were prepared by immunoSEQ multiplex PCR; TCRdb keeps only in-frame clonotypes and omits some of them. The sample carries roughly 150,000 clones, about 86% recorded once. The CDR3 runs 15 residues. CDR1 SGHRS and CDR2 YFSETQ come from the germline V gene. With V trimmed by 3 bases and J by 4 bases, 4 bases remained unmatched. The rearrangement joins TRBV5-1 to TRBJ2-1; 10 nucleotides line up with TRBD1. The sequencing sample was made of peripheral blood. The clonotype was recovered from a human donor in a cohort sampled during active COVID-19. CDR3 nucleotide sequence: TGCGCCAGCAGCTCCCGACAGGGGGCGTACAATGAGCAGTTCTTC. Translation gives CASSSRQGAYNEQFF.